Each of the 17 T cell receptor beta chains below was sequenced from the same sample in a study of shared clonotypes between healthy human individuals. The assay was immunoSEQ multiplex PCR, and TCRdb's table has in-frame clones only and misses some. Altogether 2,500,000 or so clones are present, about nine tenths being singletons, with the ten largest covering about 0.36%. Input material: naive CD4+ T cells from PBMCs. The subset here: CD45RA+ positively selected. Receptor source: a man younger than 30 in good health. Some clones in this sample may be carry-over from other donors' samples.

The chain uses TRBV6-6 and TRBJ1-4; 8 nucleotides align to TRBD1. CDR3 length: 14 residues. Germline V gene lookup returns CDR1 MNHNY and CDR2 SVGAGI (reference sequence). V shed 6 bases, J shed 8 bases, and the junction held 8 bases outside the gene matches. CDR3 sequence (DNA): TGTGCCAGCAGAGGGGGAACAGGGGGGGAAAAACTGTTTTTT. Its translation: CASRGGTGGEKLFF.

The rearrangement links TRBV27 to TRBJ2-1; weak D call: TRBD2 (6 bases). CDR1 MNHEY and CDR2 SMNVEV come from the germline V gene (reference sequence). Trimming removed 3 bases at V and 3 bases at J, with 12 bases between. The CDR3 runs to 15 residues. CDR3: CASSFTWGDYNEQFF. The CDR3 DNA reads TGTGCCAGCAGTTTTACGTGGGGGGACTACAATGAGCAGTTCTTC.

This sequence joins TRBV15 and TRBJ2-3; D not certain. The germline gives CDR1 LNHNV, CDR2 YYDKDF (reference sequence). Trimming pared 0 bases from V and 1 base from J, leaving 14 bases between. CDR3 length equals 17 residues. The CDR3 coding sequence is TGTGCCACCAGCAGAGATTTGGCCGGCCGAGGCACAGATACGCAGTATTTT. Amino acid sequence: CATSRDLAGRGTDTQYF. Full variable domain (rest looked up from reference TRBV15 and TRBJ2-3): DAMVIQNPRYQVTQFGKPVTLSCSQTLNHNVMYWYQQKSSQAPKLLFHYYDKDFNNEADTPDNFQSRRPNTSFCFLDIRSPGLGDTAMYLCATSRDLAGRGTDTQYFGPGTRLTVL.

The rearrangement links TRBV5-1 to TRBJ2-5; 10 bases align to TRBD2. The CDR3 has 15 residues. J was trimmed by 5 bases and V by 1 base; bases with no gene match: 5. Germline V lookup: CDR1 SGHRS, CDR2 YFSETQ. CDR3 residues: CASSLSSGGAETQYF. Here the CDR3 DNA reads TGCGCCAGCAGCTTGTCCAGCGGGGGGGCGGAGACCCAGTACTTC.

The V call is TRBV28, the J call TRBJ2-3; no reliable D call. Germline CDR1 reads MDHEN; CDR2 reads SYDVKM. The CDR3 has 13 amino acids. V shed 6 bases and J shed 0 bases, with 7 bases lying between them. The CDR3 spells CASRRISTDTQYF. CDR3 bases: TGTGCCAGCAGACGGATAAGCACAGATACGCAGTATTTT.

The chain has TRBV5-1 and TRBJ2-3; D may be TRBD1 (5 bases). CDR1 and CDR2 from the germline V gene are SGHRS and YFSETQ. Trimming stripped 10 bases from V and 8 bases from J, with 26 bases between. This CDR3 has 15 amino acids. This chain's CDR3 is CAGSEGVIDSSTQYF. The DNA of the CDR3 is TGCGCCGGCTCCGAAGGGGTCATCGACTCTAGTACGCAGTATTTT. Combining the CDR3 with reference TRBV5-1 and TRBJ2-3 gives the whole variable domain KAGVTQTPRYLIKTRGQQVTLSCSPISGHRSVSWYQQTPGQGLQFLFEYFSETQRNKGNFPGRFSGRQFSNSRSEMNVSTLELGDSALYLCAGSEGVIDSSTQYFGPGTRLTVL.

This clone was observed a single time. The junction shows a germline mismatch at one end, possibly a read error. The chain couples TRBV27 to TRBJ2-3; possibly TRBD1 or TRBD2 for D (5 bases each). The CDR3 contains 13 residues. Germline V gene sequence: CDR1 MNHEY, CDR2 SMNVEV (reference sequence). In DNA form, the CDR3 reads TGTGCCAGCAGTTTATTGAGGGGTTATGTAACCCTATTT. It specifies CASSLLRGYVTLF.

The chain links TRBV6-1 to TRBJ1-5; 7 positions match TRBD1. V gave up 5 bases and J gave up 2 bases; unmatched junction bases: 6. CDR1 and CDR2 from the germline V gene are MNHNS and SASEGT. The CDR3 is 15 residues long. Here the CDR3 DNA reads TGTGCCAGCAGTTTGAGGCAGGGGGGCAATCAGCCCCAGCATTTT. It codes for CASSLRQGGNQPQHF.

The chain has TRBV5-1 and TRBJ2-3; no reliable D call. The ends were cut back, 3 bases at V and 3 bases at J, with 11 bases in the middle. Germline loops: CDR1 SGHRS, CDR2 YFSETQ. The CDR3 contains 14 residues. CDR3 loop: CASSSRYGTDTQYF. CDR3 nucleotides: TGCGCCAGCAGCTCCCGGTATGGGACAGATACGCAGTATTTT.

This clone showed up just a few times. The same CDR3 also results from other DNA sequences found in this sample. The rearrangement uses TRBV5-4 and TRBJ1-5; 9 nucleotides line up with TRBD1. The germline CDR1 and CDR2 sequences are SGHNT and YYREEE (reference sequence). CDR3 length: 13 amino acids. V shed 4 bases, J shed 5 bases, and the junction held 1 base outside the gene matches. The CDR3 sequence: CASSRDRDQPQHF. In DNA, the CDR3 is TGTGCCAGCAGCAGGGACAGGGATCAGCCCCAGCATTTT.

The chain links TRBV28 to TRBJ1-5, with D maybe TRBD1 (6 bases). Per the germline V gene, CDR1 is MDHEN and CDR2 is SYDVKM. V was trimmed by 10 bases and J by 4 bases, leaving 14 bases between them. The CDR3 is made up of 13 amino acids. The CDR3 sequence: CATRQDNNQPQHF. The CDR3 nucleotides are TGTGCCACCAGACAGGACAATAATCAGCCCCAGCATTTT. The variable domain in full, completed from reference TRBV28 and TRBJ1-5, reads DVKVTQSSRYLVKRTGEKVFLECVQDMDHENMFWYRQDPGLGLRLIYFSYDVKMKEKGDIPEGYSVSREKKERFSLILESASTNQTSMYLCATRQDNNQPQHFGDGTRLSIL.

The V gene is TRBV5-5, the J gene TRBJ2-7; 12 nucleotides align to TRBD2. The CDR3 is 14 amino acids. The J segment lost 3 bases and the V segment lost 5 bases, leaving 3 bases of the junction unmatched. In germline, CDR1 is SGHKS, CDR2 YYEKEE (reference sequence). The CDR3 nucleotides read TGTGCCAGCAGTTGGACTAGCGGGATCTACGAGCAGTACTTC. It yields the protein CASSWTSGIYEQYF.

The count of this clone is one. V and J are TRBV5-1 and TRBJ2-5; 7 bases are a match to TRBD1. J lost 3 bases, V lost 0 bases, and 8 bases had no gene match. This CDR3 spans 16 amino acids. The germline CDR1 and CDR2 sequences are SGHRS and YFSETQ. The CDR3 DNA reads TGCGCCAGCAGCTTGGTTCAGGGGGAAGGCAAAGAGACCCAGTACTTC. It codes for CASSLVQGEGKETQYF.

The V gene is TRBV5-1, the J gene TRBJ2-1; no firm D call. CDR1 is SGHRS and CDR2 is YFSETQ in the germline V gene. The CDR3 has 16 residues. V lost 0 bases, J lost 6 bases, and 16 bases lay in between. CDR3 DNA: TGCGCCAGCAGCTTGGAGCTGGGCACTGGAGTCAATGAGCAGTTCTTC. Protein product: CASSLELGTGVNEQFF.

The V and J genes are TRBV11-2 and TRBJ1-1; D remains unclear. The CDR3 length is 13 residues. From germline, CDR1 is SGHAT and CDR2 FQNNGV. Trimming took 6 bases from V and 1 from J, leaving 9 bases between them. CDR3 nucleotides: TGTGCCAGCAGGTCCGATGGGAACACTGAAGCTTTCTTT. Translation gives CASRSDGNTEAFF.

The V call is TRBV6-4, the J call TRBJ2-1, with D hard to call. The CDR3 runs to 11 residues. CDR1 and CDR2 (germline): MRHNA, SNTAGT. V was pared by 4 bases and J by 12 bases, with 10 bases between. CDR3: CASSAGVGQFF. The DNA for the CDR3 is TGTGCCAGCAGTGCTGGCGTTGGGCAGTTCTTC.

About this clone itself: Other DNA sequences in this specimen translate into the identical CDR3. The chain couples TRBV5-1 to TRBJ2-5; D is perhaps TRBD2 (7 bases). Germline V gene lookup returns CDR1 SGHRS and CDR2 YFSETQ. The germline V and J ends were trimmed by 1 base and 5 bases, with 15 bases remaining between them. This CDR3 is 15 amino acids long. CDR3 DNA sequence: TGCGCCAGCAGCTTGAATACGGGGGGCGCGGAGACCCAGTACTTC. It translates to CASSLNTGGAETQYF.